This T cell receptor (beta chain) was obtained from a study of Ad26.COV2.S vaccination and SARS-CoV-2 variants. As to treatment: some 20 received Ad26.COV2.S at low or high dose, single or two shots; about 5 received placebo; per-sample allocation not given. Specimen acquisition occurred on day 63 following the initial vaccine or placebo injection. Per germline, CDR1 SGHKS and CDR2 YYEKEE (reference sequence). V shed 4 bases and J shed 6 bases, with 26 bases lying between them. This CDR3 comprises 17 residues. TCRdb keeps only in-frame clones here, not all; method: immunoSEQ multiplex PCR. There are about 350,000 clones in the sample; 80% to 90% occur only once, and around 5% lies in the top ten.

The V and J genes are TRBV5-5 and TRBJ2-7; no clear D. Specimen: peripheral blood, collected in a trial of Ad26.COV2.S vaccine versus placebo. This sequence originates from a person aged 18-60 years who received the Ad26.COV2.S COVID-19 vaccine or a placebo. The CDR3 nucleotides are TGTGCCAGCAGCCTGGACGCGCCTCAGTACTCTCCCTCCGAGCAGTACTTC. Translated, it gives CASSLDAPQYSPSEQYF.